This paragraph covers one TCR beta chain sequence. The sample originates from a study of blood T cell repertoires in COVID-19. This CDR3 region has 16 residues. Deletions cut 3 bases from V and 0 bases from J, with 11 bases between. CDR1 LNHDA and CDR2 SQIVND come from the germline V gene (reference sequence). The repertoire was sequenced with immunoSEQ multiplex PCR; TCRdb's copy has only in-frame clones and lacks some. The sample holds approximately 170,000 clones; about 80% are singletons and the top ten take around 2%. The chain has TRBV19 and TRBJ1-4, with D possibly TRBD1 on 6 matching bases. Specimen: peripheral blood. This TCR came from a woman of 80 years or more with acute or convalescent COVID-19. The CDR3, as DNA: TGTGCCAGTAGTATGGGGGCGATCACAACTAATGAAAAACTGTTTTTT. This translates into CASSMGAITTNEKLFF.